This T cell receptor beta chain derives from a study of blood T cell repertoires in COVID-19. Study-wide background: The study drew acute and convalescent COVID-19 samples from the United States, Italy and Spain. The cDNA or gDNA used as material had been derived from T cells, B-cell-depleted T cells, or PBMCs.

The CDR3 spans 14 residues. CDR1 and CDR2 (germline): SGHDT, YYEEEE. V dropped 0 bases and J dropped 1 base, with 7 bases sitting between them. Per the original data handling: For nucleated cells, counts were estimated from reference gene primer amplification. Assay used: immunoSEQ multiplex PCR; TCRdb lists only in-frame clones, some missing. The DNA gave D and trimming, while V, J and clone size come from that table. The sample shows approximately 220,000 clones, roughly 90% of them seen only once. This sequence joins TRBV5-6 and TRBJ1-2; D gene uncertain. This clonotype was sampled from a woman aged 45-65 years with acute or convalescent COVID-19. The sample taken for sequencing was peripheral blood. The CDR3 region is CASSLVGSNYGYTF. The DNA for the CDR3 is TGTGCCAGCAGCTTGGTTGGCAGTAACTATGGCTACACCTTC.